This T cell receptor beta chain was documented in a study of shared clonotypes between healthy human individuals. Study summary: Each donor contributed plates that comprised three CD4 naive, three CD4 memory, two CD8 naive and one CD8 memory. Study-level findings and limits: Sorted-subset sequencing was shown by rarefaction to be incomplete despite large depth. As a rule, naive subsets had a larger estimated richness than memory subsets. With a handful of donors compared, 4% to 5% of naive CD4 clonotypes were shared.

Germline loops: CDR1 MNHNY, CDR2 SVGAGI (reference sequence). The CDR3 runs to 14 residues. V lost 7 bases, J lost 3 bases, and 7 bases stayed unmatched. Clones were read by immunoSEQ multiplex PCR, and TCRdb kept only the in-frame ones, dropping some. The repertoire includes 1.5 million to 1.9 million clones, 95% to 99% of them detected once, and 0.4% to 0.45% sits in the top ten. Of note for this clone: Its antigen is as yet unknown.

The chain uses TRBV6-6 and TRBJ1-1; 8 bases match TRBD1. The sequence derives from a man aged 25-45 years in good health. Sequencing input: naive CD4+ T cells sorted from blood. The subset denotes: CD45RA+ positively selected. CDR3 sequence: CASTKTGGDTEAFF. The CDR3 nucleotides are TGTGCCAGCACAAAAACAGGGGGGGACACTGAAGCTTTCTTT.